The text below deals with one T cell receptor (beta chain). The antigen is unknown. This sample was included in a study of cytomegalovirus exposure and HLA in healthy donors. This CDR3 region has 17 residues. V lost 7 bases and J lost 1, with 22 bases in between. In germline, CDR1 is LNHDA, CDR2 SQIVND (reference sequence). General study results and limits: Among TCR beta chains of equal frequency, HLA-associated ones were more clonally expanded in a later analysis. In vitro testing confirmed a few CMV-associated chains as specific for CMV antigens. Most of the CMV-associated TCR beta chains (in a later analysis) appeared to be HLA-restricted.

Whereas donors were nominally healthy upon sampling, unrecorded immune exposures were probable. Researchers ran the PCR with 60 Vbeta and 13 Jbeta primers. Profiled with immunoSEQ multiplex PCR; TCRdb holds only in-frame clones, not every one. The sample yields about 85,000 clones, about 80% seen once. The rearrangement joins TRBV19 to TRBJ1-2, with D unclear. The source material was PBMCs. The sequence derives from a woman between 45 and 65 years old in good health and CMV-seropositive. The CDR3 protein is CASTAEGGGPSNYGYTF. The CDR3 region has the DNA TGTGCCAGTACCGCCGAGGGCGGAGGGCCCAGTAACTATGGCTACACCTTC.